Listed below are T cell receptor beta chains from one sample, sequenced in a study of cytomegalovirus exposure and HLA in healthy donors. TCRdb's table, derived via immunoSEQ multiplex PCR, lists solely in-frame clones and lacks some. The profile shows 330,000 or so clones, roughly 85% of them singletons. Sequencing was carried out using PBMCs. Receptor source: a young woman in good health and CMV-seronegative. Both conserved end residues are part of each CDR3. Fields, in order: J gene, D gene, V gene, CDR3 DNA, CDR3 protein. A D gene is named only where the DNA matches it firmly.

TRBJ1-3,-,TRBV2,TGTGCCAGCAGTGGGGCCAGCTCTGGAAACACCATATATTTT,CASSGASSGNTIYF
TRBJ2-3,TRBD2,TRBV13,TGTGCCAGCAGCCCCCAGGGGACTAGCGGTATCACAGATACGCAGTATTTT,CASSPQGTSGITDTQYF
TRBJ2-3,TRBD2,TRBV5-6,TGTGCCAGCAGCTCCGGACTAGCGGGGGCTAACACAGATACGCAGTATTTT,CASSSGLAGANTDTQYF
TRBJ1-1,-,TRBV30,TGTGCCGGTCAGGGTGAGAACACTGAAGCTTTCTTT,CAGQGENTEAFF
TRBJ2-3,TRBD2,TRBV5-1,TGCGCCAGCAGACCCGGGACTAGCGGGACCGCGGATACGCAGTATTTT,CASRPGTSGTADTQYF
TRBJ1-4,-,TRBV20-1,TGCAGTGCTAGGGGTAGTAGCGGGCTGTTTTTT,CSARGSSGLFF
TRBJ1-4,-,TRBV4-1,TGCGCCAGCAGCCAAGCAGGTGTCGAAAAACTGTTTTTT,CASSQAGVEKLFF
TRBJ2-7,-,TRBV5-1,TGCGCCAGCAGCTTGGGGACACAGTCCTACGAGCAGTACTTC,CASSLGTQSYEQYF
TRBJ1-2,TRBD1,TRBV19,TGTGCCAGTAGTACGGGGACAGGAGCAAATTACCCTCTAGTTGGCTACACCTTC,CASSTGTGANYPLVGYTF
TRBJ2-7,TRBD2,TRBV19,TGTGCCAGTAGTATAGGAGTCCCCGCGGGAGTAACCTACGAGCAGTACTTC,CASSIGVPAGVTYEQYF
TRBJ2-6,TRBD2,TRBV30,TGTGCCTGGAGTGTAGGCGGGAGCTCTGGGGCCAACGTCCTGACTTTC,CAWSVGGSSGANVLTF
TRBJ1-4,TRBD1,TRBV19,TGTGCCAGTAGTCGGCAGGGGGCAACTAATGAAAAACTGTTTTTT,CASSRQGATNEKLFF
TRBJ2-7,-,TRBV19,TGTGCCAGTAGTGCCAACAGGGAAGGTGAGCAGTACTTC,CASSANREGEQYF
TRBJ2-1,-,TRBV30,TGTGCCTGGAGTGTTTCCGGGGATGAGCAGTTCTTC,CAWSVSGDEQFF
TRBJ2-4,-,TRBV2,TGTGCCAGCAGCGAGAATGGGCTAGCCAAAAACATTCAGTACTTC,CASSENGLAKNIQYF
TRBJ1-1,TRBD1,TRBV11-3,TGTGCCAGCAGCTTGGCAGGGGGTACTGAAGCTTTCTTT,CASSLAGGTEAFF
TRBJ2-7,-,TRBV27,TGTGCCAGCAGTGGGGGACTTTACGAGCAGTACTTC,CASSGGLYEQYF
TRBJ1-2,-,TRBV29-1,TGCAGCGTTGAAGATCTCCCAGGTCGTTTTTGGGACTATGGCTACACCTTC,CSVEDLPGRFWDYGYTF
TRBJ2-1,TRBD2,TRBV6-4,TGTGCCAGCAGTGACCTGACCGCGGGAGACAATGAGCAGTTCTTC,CASSDLTAGDNEQFF
TRBJ2-3,-,TRBV7-6,TGTGCCAGCAGCTTAAACGCGGACACAGATACGCAGTATTTT,CASSLNADTDTQYF
TRBJ2-5,TRBD1,TRBV25-1,TGTGCCAGCAGTGAACGGGACAGAATTATACCGACCCAGTACTTC,CASSERDRIIPTQYF
TRBJ2-1,-,TRBV18,TGTGCCAGCTCACCTCGTATGGCTAGCGAAAGCTCCTACAATGAGCAGTTCTTC,CASSPRMASESSYNEQFF
TRBJ2-7,-,TRBV6-5,TGTGCCAGCCACGAAACGGGAGCAAGTGACGAGCAGTACTTC,CASHETGASDEQYF